The 8 T cell receptor beta chains below all came from one sample that was sequenced in a study of blood T cell repertoires in COVID-19. Produced via immunoSEQ multiplex PCR; TCRdb's table is partial and in-frame only. The sample holds 200,000 to 250,000 clones, just under 90% seen once. Sequencing used peripheral blood. These receptors came from a man aged 25 to 40 with COVID-19, enrolled during active disease.

V gene TRBV2 combines with J gene TRBJ1-2; a possible D gene is TRBD1 (5 bases). Germline CDR1 and CDR2: SNHLY and FYNNEI. The CDR3 sequence is 13 residues long. The V gene lost 8 bases and the J gene lost 5 bases, with 15 bases spanning the gap. CDR3 nucleotide sequence: TGTGCCAGCCGGTCGACAGCCCTATATGGCTACACCTTC. Translating gives CASRSTALYGYTF. Full variable domain (rest looked up from reference TRBV2 and TRBJ1-2): EPEVTQTPSHQVTQMGQEVILRCVPISNHLYFYWYRQILGQKVEFLVSFYNNEISEKSEIFDDQFSVERPDGSNFTLKIRSTKLEDSAMYFCASRSTALYGYTFGSGTRLTVV.

This chain uses TRBV5-1 with TRBJ2-5; perhaps TRBD1 as D (5 bases). Trimming left V 4 bases short and J 2 bases short, with 12 bases between. Germline CDR1 and CDR2: SGHRS and YFSETQ. This CDR3 is 14 amino acids long. The CDR3: CASSGLTDQETQYF. CDR3 DNA sequence: TGCGCCAGCAGCGGCTTGACAGATCAAGAGACCCAGTACTTC.

This rearrangement joins TRBV27 to TRBJ2-5; 10 nucleotides line up with TRBD1. CDR1 MNHEY and CDR2 SMNVEV come from the germline V gene (reference sequence). The junction had 7 bases not matched to a gene; V was cut back by 2 bases and J by 4 bases. The CDR3 length is 16 residues. In DNA, the CDR3 is TGTGCCAGCAGTTTAATGCCCGGGACAGGGGTAGAGACCCAGTACTTC. Protein: CASSLMPGTGVETQYF.

This chain joins TRBV5-1 and TRBJ2-5, with D perhaps TRBD1 (6 bases). The CDR3 has 15 residues. Germline CDR1 reads SGHRS; CDR2 reads YFSETQ. The V and J ends lost 4 bases and 5 bases respectively, with 18 bases between them. The CDR3 protein is CASSTGWGIEETQYF. The CDR3 DNA reads as TGCGCCAGCAGCACAGGGTGGGGTATAGAGGAGACCCAGTACTTC.

This clone was seen a single time. The chain couples TRBV5-4 to TRBJ2-1; 9 bases align to TRBD2. Germline lookup yields CDR1 SGHNT and CDR2 YYREEE (reference sequence). The CDR3 spans 15 residues. V lost 0 bases to trimming and J lost 5 bases; unmatched junction nucleotides: 3. The CDR3 coding sequence is TGTGCCAGCAGCTTGGCTAGCGGGACCCACAATGAGCAGTTCTTC. This codes for CASSLASGTHNEQFF.

The chain carries TRBV7-3 and TRBJ1-1, with 8 bases fitting TRBD1. V trimming: 4 bases; J trimming: 1 base; junction bases outside the gene matches: 11. Per germline, CDR1 SGHTA and CDR2 FQGTGA. CDR3 length: 17 residues. The DNA for the CDR3 is TGTGCCAGCAGCTCAACCGGACAGGGACTTGGGAACACTGAAGCTTTCTTT. Its protein is CASSSTGQGLGNTEAFF.

The J gene is TRBJ2-3, the V gene TRBV5-1, with 8 bases that match TRBD2. The CDR3 spans 14 residues. The germline V gene has CDR1 SGHRS and CDR2 YFSETQ. The J segment lost 4 bases and the V segment lost 3 bases, leaving 4 bases of the junction unmatched. CDR3 loop: CASSSTSVADTQYF. As DNA, the CDR3 is TGCGCCAGCAGCTCGACTAGCGTGGCAGATACGCAGTATTTT. The whole variable domain, filled in from reference TRBV5-1 and TRBJ2-3, reads KAGVTQTPRYLIKTRGQQVTLSCSPISGHRSVSWYQQTPGQGLQFLFEYFSETQRNKGNFPGRFSGRQFSNSRSEMNVSTLELGDSALYLCASSSTSVADTQYFGPGTRLTVL.

The chain joins TRBV5-1 to TRBJ1-1; possible D gene TRBD1, 6 bases. The CDR3 has 17 residues. Trimming left V 3 bases short and J 10 bases short, with 28 bases between. Germline-derived CDR1 and CDR2 are SGHRS and YFSETQ. This chain's CDR3 is CASSWGLGAAGAKRAFF. The CDR3 coding sequence is TGCGCCAGCAGCTGGGGTTTGGGGGCAGCAGGGGCTAAGAGAGCTTTCTTT.